The rows below give T cell receptor beta chains drawn from one sample of a study of T cells in Graves' hyperthyroidism and ophthalmopathy. TCRdb re-analysed the multiplex PCR reads in MiXCR, keeping a single row per CDR3 protein. The sample holds 280,000 or so distinct CDR3 sequences, roughly 15% seen once. The sequenced sample was blood. These receptors were collected from a woman aged 45-65 years with Graves' hyperthyroidism that later progressed to Graves' ophthalmopathy. Each CDR3 is given with its conserved first and last residue. D genes are given only for firm matches. Size is stated for part of the rows, as once, few or many counts, or as a class when the clone is expanded.

clone_size | j_call | d_call | v_call | cdr3_aa | cdr3_nt
few | TRBJ1-2 | NA | TRBV29-1 | CSVAGSVYGYTF | TGCAGCGTTGCCGGCTCTGTTTATGGCTACACCTTC
NA | TRBJ2-5 | TRBD1 | TRBV6-1 | CASATGGLKTQYF | TGTGCCAGTGCAACAGGGGGGCTGAAGACCCAGTACTTC
NA | TRBJ2-5 | TRBD2 | TRBV19 | CASSIGRTSGRARETQYF | TGTGCCAGTAGTATTGGGAGGACTAGCGGGAGGGCCAGGGAGACCCAGTACTTC
many | TRBJ2-1 | TRBD2 | TRBV7-2 | CASSLSSGGYNEQFF | TGTGCCAGCAGCTTAAGTAGCGGGGGATACAATGAGCAGTTCTTC
many | TRBJ2-7 | NA | TRBV12-3/TRBV12-4 | CASSFRGKYEQYF | TGTGCCAGCAGTTTTAGGGGTAAATACGAGCAGTACTTC
many | TRBJ2-1 | NA | TRBV9 | CASSVALTLNEQFF | TGTGCCAGCAGCGTAGCCCTAACGTTGAATGAGCAGTTCTTC
NA | TRBJ1-1 | NA | TRBV7-9 | CASSFLEEVSGEAFF | TGTGCCAGCAGCTTCCTTGAGGAGGTCAGCGGAGAAGCTTTCTTT
NA | TRBJ2-5 | TRBD1 | TRBV5-4 | CASSGQGREETQYF | TGTGCCAGCTCGGGACAGGGGAGGGAAGAGACCCAGTACTTC
few | TRBJ2-7 | TRBD1 | TRBV20-1 | CSAEGARRTDEQYF | TGCAGTGCTGAGGGGGCGCGGAGGACGGACGAGCAGTACTTC
many | TRBJ2-7 | TRBD2 | TRBV20-1 | CSARGLAVLDYEQYF | TGCAGTGCTAGGGGACTAGCGGTCCTCGACTACGAGCAGTACTTC
many | TRBJ2-5 | TRBD2 | TRBV7-2 | CASSLAPRGGSYF | TGTGCCAGCAGCTTAGCCCCCCGGGGGGGCTCCTACTTC
many | TRBJ1-1 | NA | TRBV28 | CASRTASEAFF | TGTGCCAGCAGAACCGCCAGTGAAGCTTTCTTT
many | TRBJ1-2 | NA | TRBV7-9 | CASSQGYGYTF | TGTGCCAGCAGCCAAGGGTATGGCTACACCTTC
NA | TRBJ2-2 | TRBD1 | TRBV28 | CASRPYRGPNTGELFF | TGTGCCAGCAGGCCCTACAGGGGGCCGAACACCGGGGAGCTGTTTTTT
many | TRBJ2-2 | NA | TRBV3-1 | CASSQELTTGELFF | TGTGCCAGCAGCCAAGAGCTAACAACCGGGGAGCTGTTTTTT
many | TRBJ2-1 | TRBD2 | TRBV12-3/TRBV12-4 | CASSPSGREGSYNEQFF | TGTGCCAGCAGTCCATCCGGTCGGGAGGGATCCTACAATGAGCAGTTCTTC
few | TRBJ1-5 | NA | TRBV19 | CASSMPPYYRVTNQPQHF | TGTGCCAGTAGTATGCCCCCCTACTACAGGGTCACCAATCAGCCCCAGCATTTT
once | TRBJ2-3 | TRBD1 | TRBV20-1 | CSQTGHSTDTQYF | TGCAGCCAGACAGGGCATAGCACAGATACGCAGTATTTT
NA | TRBJ1-1 | NA | TRBV19 | CASSSTGVYSTEAFF | TGTGCCAGTAGTTCAACGGGGGTTTATAGCACTGAAGCTTTCTTT
few | TRBJ2-2 | NA | TRBV7-9 | CASSPFADTGELFF | TGTGCCAGCAGCCCCTTCGCGGACACCGGGGAGCTGTTTTTT
many | TRBJ2-6 | TRBD1 | TRBV7-9 | CVDRLSGANVLTF | TGTGTGGACAGGCTCTCTGGGGCCAACGTCCTGACTTTC
many | TRBJ2-7 | TRBD2 | TRBV4-1 | CASSQLLAGGPYEQYF | TGCGCCAGCAGCCAGTTACTAGCGGGAGGGCCCTACGAGCAGTACTTC
many | TRBJ1-1 | NA | TRBV7-8 | CASSLDEGRYTEAFF | TGTGCCAGCAGCTTAGATGAGGGTCGGTACACTGAAGCTTTCTTT
large | TRBJ2-3 | NA | TRBV27 | CASSWDSTDTQYF | TGTGCCAGCAGCTGGGACTCCACAGATACGCAGTATTTT
few | TRBJ2-7 | NA | TRBV12-3/TRBV12-4 | CASGLSPRLSYEQYF | TGTGCCAGCGGTTTATCACCTCGGCTTTCCTACGAGCAGTACTTC
NA | TRBJ2-7 | NA | TRBV19 | CASSIRAGTRPAEQYF | TGTGCCAGTAGTATACGGGCCGGGACACGGCCGGCCGAGCAGTACTTC
many | TRBJ2-7 | NA | TRBV5-6 | CASTPRRAGSEQYF | TGTGCCAGCACCCCGCGGAGGGCAGGATCCGAGCAGTACTTC
many | TRBJ1-5 | NA | TRBV7-8 | CASSLETQGNQPQHF | TGTGCCAGCAGCTTAGAGACGCAGGGCAATCAGCCCCAGCATTTT
NA | TRBJ2-2 | TRBD2 | TRBV6-1 | CASSGIAGGNTGGLFF | TGTGCCAGCAGCGGAATAGCGGGAGGGAACACCGGGGGGCTGTTTTTT
NA | TRBJ2-7 | TRBD2 | TRBV5-1 | CASSPPLAGNEQYF | TGCGCCAGCAGCCCCCCACTAGCGGGAAACGAGCAGTACTTC
NA | TRBJ2-3 | NA | TRBV11-2 | CASSLAARVDTQYF | TGTGCCAGCAGCTTAGCGGCCCGAGTAGATACGCAGTATTTT
many | TRBJ2-5 | NA | TRBV11-2 | CASSLAYILAEQETQYF | TGTGCCAGCAGCTTAGCTTATATCTTGGCAGAACAAGAGACCCAGTACTTC